These 11 T cell receptor beta chains originate from one sample sequenced in a study of CD8 T cells in Susac syndrome. The RNA input was roughly 0.45 to 1 ug, and it was reverse transcribed with random hexamers. TCRdb independently ran MiXCR on the immunoSEQ multiplex PCR reads; one entry per CDR3 protein. This table holds around 81,000 distinct CDR3 sequences, approximately 95% found once. Sequencing was carried out using CD8+ T cells from PBMCs. These receptors were taken from a human donor with Susac syndrome.

In its sample, this clonotype was seen a few times. V is TRBV5-5 and J is TRBJ2-1; the D call may be TRBD1 or TRBD2 (5 bases each). The CDR3 has 18 residues. Per the germline V gene, CDR1 is SGHKS and CDR2 is YYEKEE (reference sequence). V was clipped by 2 bases and J by 0 bases, with 18 bases between them. CDR3 protein: CASSFRLRGGVSYNEQFF. The DNA for the CDR3 is TGTGCCAGCAGCTTTCGACTTCGTGGGGGAGTCTCCTACAATGAGCAGTTCTTC.

The chain carries TRBV29-1 and TRBJ1-1, with D tentatively TRBD1 (5 bases). Germline-derived CDR1 and CDR2 are SQVTM and ANQGSEA. CDR3 size: 14 residues. The germline V and J ends were trimmed by 3 bases and 5 bases, with 16 bases remaining between them. The CDR3 DNA follows: TGCAGCGTTGATCGTGGCGGGGGGGGAACTGAAGCTTTCTTT. Translating it yields CSVDRGGGGTEAFF.

In this sample, this clonotype turned up once. The V call is TRBV6-6, the J call TRBJ2-2; 8 nucleotides align to TRBD1. The CDR3 is 14 residues long. Unmatched junction bases numbered 10, after V lost 10 bases and J lost 6 bases. Germline values: CDR1 MNHNY, CDR2 SVGAGI (reference sequence). The CDR3 protein is CAIDKDRDAGELFF. In DNA, the CDR3 is TGTGCCATCGACAAGGACAGGGACGCCGGGGAGCTGTTTTTT.

The chain uses TRBV6-5 and TRBJ2-1; TRBD1 matches 11 bases. CDR1 and CDR2 from the germline V gene are MNHEY and SVGAGI. This CDR3 has 18 amino acids. Trimming cost V 1 base and J 6 bases; bases outside gene matches: 11. CDR3 loop: CASSYFWRDRGSFNEQFF. The CDR3 nucleotides are TGTGCCAGCAGTTACTTTTGGCGGGACAGGGGGTCGTTCAATGAGCAGTTCTTC.

This chain connects TRBV27 to TRBJ2-4, with 10 bases identical to TRBD1. The CDR3 is 13 residues long. Germline V CDR1 and CDR2: MNHEY, SMNVEV (reference sequence). After removal of 6 bases from V and 6 bases from J, the junction contained 2 bases not matched to a gene. The CDR3 sequence is CASRGQGRNIQYF. In DNA form, the CDR3 reads TGTGCCAGCAGGGGACAGGGGCGAAACATTCAGTACTTC.

The chain's CDR3 is CASSQPGSLWAFF. The CDR3 nucleotides are TGTGCCAGCAGCCAACCCGGGAGTCTGTGGGCTTTCTTT. This chain connects TRBV14 to TRBJ1-1; D not resolved. V lost 2 bases and J 11 bases, leaving 15 bases between the germline ends. In germline, CDR1 is SGHDN, CDR2 FVKESK. CDR3 length: 13 amino acids.

The chain recombines TRBV20-1 with TRBJ1-5; TRBD1 agrees at 7 bases. The CDR3 has 18 amino acids. Per germline, CDR1 DFQATT and CDR2 SNEGSKA (reference sequence). V shed 3 bases and J 2 bases; nucleotides not matched to a gene: 16. The CDR3 DNA follows: TGCAGTGCTAGCGCCAAATCCGATACAGGGGTGGGCAATCAGCCCCAGCATTTT. Its translation: CSASAKSDTGVGNQPQHF.

The chain uses TRBV5-6 and TRBJ2-5; TRBD1 is a possible D gene (6 bases). The CDR3 consists of 14 residues. CDR1 and CDR2 (germline): SGHDT, YYEEEE. V lost 2 bases and J lost 0, with 8 bases in between. The chain's CDR3 is CASSFWTDQETQYF. In DNA form, the CDR3 reads TGTGCCAGCAGCTTTTGGACAGACCAAGAGACCCAGTACTTC.

This clonotype was recorded once. The genes are TRBV14 and TRBJ1-2; a weak D match, TRBD1 (6 bases). The CDR3 loop spans 14 amino acids. The V gene's germline CDR1 is SGHDN and CDR2 FVKESK. The germline V and J ends were trimmed by 1 base and 7 bases, with 13 bases remaining between them. In DNA form, the CDR3 reads TGTGCCAGCAGCCAAGTCGGGGGGGCCGGTGGCTACACCTTC. This codes for CASSQVGGAGGYTF.

The chain uses TRBV7-8 and TRBJ2-3; the D is unclear. The V and J ends lost 5 bases and 2 bases respectively, with 5 bases between them. In germline, CDR1 is SGHVS, CDR2 FQNEAQ. The CDR3 is made up of 12 amino acids. CDR3 coding DNA: TGTGCCAGCAGCGATTACACAGATACGCAGTATTTT. Translation gives CASSDYTDTQYF.

This clonotype appeared a single time. This chain uses TRBV27 with TRBJ1-2; D unclear. The CDR3 is 13 amino acids. V dropped 0 bases and J dropped 6 bases, with 8 bases sitting between them. Germline-derived CDR1 and CDR2 are MNHEY and SMNVEV (reference sequence). The CDR3 nucleotides read TGTGCCAGCAGTTTATCGTTCGGAGATGGCTACACCTTC. Residues: CASSLSFGDGYTF.